This T cell receptor beta chain originates from a study of blood T cell repertoires in COVID-19. TCRdb's table, derived via immunoSEQ multiplex PCR, lists solely in-frame clones and lacks some. Seen here are 190,000 or so clones, around 81% observed once, and the top ten hold 0.9% to 0.95%. The V gene lost 0 bases and the J gene lost 12 bases, with 15 bases spanning the gap. The CDR3 contains 14 residues. CDR1 is ENHRY, CDR2 SYGVKD, per germline. The sequencing input was peripheral blood. V usage is TRBV10-3 and J usage is TRBJ1-3; the D gene is possibly TRBD1 (5 bases). The receptor was derived from a man aged 60 to 75 with COVID-19, enrolled during active disease. The chain's CDR3 is CAISESTAGTIIYF. The CDR3 nucleotides read TGTGCCATCAGTGAGTCGACGGCCGGGACTATCATATATTTT.